These T cell receptor beta chains were read from a single sample in a study of blood T cell repertoires in COVID-19. Produced via immunoSEQ multiplex PCR; TCRdb's table is partial and in-frame only. The data hold fewer than 110,000 clones, with roughly 90% observed a single time. Sequenced material: peripheral blood. The receptor source for this set is a man aged 35 to 55 with active or convalescent COVID-19. Both conserved end residues are part of each CDR3. D genes are given only for firm matches. Expanded clones are given a class, and other clones once, few, many or no size at all.

>TRBJ2-1|.|TRBV19|TRBD1
CASRRQGGIYNEQFF
TGTGCCAGTAGGAGACAGGGTGGAATCTACAATGAGCAGTTCTTC
>TRBJ1-1|.|TRBV4-1|TRBD1
CASSQGGTGFGDTEAFF
TGCGCCAGCAGCCAAGGCGGGACAGGGTTTGGCGACACTGAAGCTTTCTTT
>TRBJ1-4|.|TRBV28|.
CASSLRGRNEKLFF
TGTGCCAGCAGTTTGCGGGGGAGGAATGAAAAACTGTTTTTT
>TRBJ2-7|.|TRBV6-6|.
CASSYSGGASNYEQYF
TGTGCCAGCAGTTACTCGGGAGGCGCCTCTAATTACGAGCAGTACTTC
>TRBJ2-1|once|TRBV7-2|.
CASSLDSGSSYNEQFF
TGTGCCAGCAGCTTAGACTCCGGGTCCTCCTACAATGAGCAGTTCTTC
>TRBJ2-5|.|TRBV6-5|TRBD2
CASSYVSGRETQYF
TGTGCCAGCAGTTACGTTAGCGGGAGGGAGACCCAGTACTTC
>TRBJ2-1|.|TRBV27|TRBD2
CASSPTSEPYNEQFF
TGTGCCAGCAGCCCTACTAGCGAACCCTACAATGAGCAGTTCTTC
>TRBJ1-5|.|TRBV28|.
CASSSRVGNQPQHF
TGTGCCAGCAGTTCCAGGGTTGGCAATCAGCCCCAGCATTTT
>TRBJ2-5|.|TRBV25-1|TRBD2
CASRRTSGSETQYF
TGTGCCAGCAGACGGACTAGCGGGAGTGAGACCCAGTACTTC
>TRBJ2-2|.|TRBV28|.
CASSSARSRGWTGELFF
TGTGCCAGCAGTTCGGCGCGATCCAGGGGATGGACCGGGGAGCTGTTTTTT
>TRBJ2-1|.|TRBV6-4|TRBD2
CASSPTSGRNEQFF
TGTGCCAGCAGTCCTACTAGCGGGAGGAATGAGCAGTTCTTC
>TRBJ2-7|.|TRBV19|.
CASSIQGEVEQYF
TGTGCCAGTAGTATACAGGGGGAGGTCGAGCAGTACTTC
>TRBJ1-5|.|TRBV7-2|.
CASSPWAGEYQPQHF
TGTGCCAGCAGTCCCTGGGCAGGGGAGTATCAGCCCCAGCATTTT
>TRBJ2-1|.|TRBV28|TRBD1
CASDRGRSYEQFF
TGTGCCAGCGACAGGGGGCGCAGCTATGAGCAGTTCTTC
>TRBJ2-1|.|TRBV28|TRBD2
CASSFSSGTNNEQFF
TGTGCCAGCAGTTTTTCTAGCGGAACTAACAATGAGCAGTTCTTC
>TRBJ2-5|few|TRBV11-2|.
CASSRGETQYF
TGTGCCAGCAGCCGGGGTGAGACCCAGTACTTC
>TRBJ1-2|.|TRBV30|TRBD1
CAWSRQGGGYTF
TGTGCCTGGAGCCGACAGGGAGGCGGCTACACCTTC
>TRBJ2-7|.|TRBV2|TRBD2
CASLGLAGVGEQYF
TGTGCCAGCCTCGGACTAGCGGGAGTGGGTGAGCAGTACTTC